The next 3 T cell receptor beta chains were all read from a single sample in a study of T cells after yellow fever vaccination. MiXCR, run by TCRdb on the 5' RACE reads, gives a single entry per CDR3 protein. This sample yields 250,000 or so distinct CDR3 sequences, of which less than 9% are seen a single time; approximately 0.85% belongs to the top ten. The input for sequencing was CD4+ T cells sorted from PBMCs, taken 15 days after the yellow fever booster vaccination. These receptors all come from a man aged 30 to 45 who received the YFV17D yellow fever vaccine.

The V call is TRBV3-1, the J call TRBJ2-7; D is unresolved. Trimming cost V 3 bases and J 5 bases, with 14 bases left between them. Per germline, CDR1 LGHDT and CDR2 YNNKEL (reference sequence). This CDR3 spans 14 amino acids. The CDR3 bases are TGTGCCAGCAGCCAGGACCGTGGCCCCCACGAGCAGTACTTC. Its protein product is CASSQDRGPHEQYF.

There are many counts of this clonotype. The rearrangement links TRBV12-3 or TRBV12-4 to TRBJ2-3, with 9 positions matching TRBD2. The CDR3 extends over 15 amino acids. V shed 6 bases and J 1 base; nucleotides not matched to a gene: 5. The CDR3 nucleotides are TGTGCCAGCAGGATGACTAGCGGCCGCACAGATACGCAGTATTTT. It yields the protein CASRMTSGRTDTQYF.

The chain uses TRBV28 and TRBJ2-2, with TRBD2 identical over 7 bases. V lost 10 bases and J lost 5; bases outside the gene matches: 13. The CDR3 consists of 15 residues. Germline V gives CDR1 MDHEN, CDR2 SYDVKM. The CDR3 here is CATRNGGAGTGELFF. The CDR3 DNA reads TGTGCCACCCGGAACGGGGGAGCGGGGACCGGGGAGCTGTTTTTT.